The 5 T cell receptor beta chains listed next were all sequenced from one sample in a study of blood T cell repertoires in COVID-19. Produced via immunoSEQ multiplex PCR; TCRdb's table is partial and in-frame only. The sample has some 300,000 clones, approximately 86% seen once. Sample: peripheral blood. These receptor sequences come from a woman in her sixties or seventies with COVID-19, enrolled during active disease.

Details on this clone: Relative to the germline gene, one junction end is altered; a read error may explain this. The V gene is TRBV2, the J gene TRBJ1-2; TRBD1 agrees at 9 bases. Germline V gene data show CDR1 as SNHLY and CDR2 as FYNNEI. This CDR3 region has 14 residues. The CDR3 reads CASSGTGFNNGYTF. CDR3 nucleotide sequence: TGTGCCAGCAGCGGGACAGGGTTTAACAATGGCTACACCTTC.

The chain employs TRBV7-2 and TRBJ1-4, with D possibly being TRBD1 (6 bases). CDR1 is SGHTA and CDR2 is FQGNSA in the germline V gene. The CDR3 is made up of 13 amino acids. Trimming took 1 base from V and 7 from J, leaving 7 bases between them. The CDR3 bases are TGTGCCAGCAGCTTAGACAGGGCTGAAAAACTGTTTTTT. Translating it yields CASSLDRAEKLFF. The complete variable domain, with remaining parts taken from reference TRBV7-2 and TRBJ1-4, reads GAGVSQSPSNKVTEKGKDVELRCDPISGHTALYWYRQSLGQGLEFLIYFQGNSAPDKSGLPSDRFSAERTGGSVSTLTIQRTQQEDSAVYLCASSLDRAEKLFFGSGTQLSVL.

This clone was detected once. CDR3 DNA: TGTGCCAGCCCAAGGGGGCAGGGGGCAAAAGCTTTCTTT. As protein: CASPRGQGAKAFF. The rearrangement uses TRBV18 and TRBJ1-1, with TRBD1 identical over 8 bases. The CDR3 runs 13 residues. With V trimmed by 8 bases and J by 9 bases, 11 bases remained unmatched. From germline, CDR1 is KGHSH and CDR2 LQKENI.

The chain employs TRBV5-1 and TRBJ1-2, with TRBD1 matching over 7 bases. This CDR3 has 14 amino acids. J gave up 5 bases and V 4 bases, and 8 bases lay outside the gene matches. Germline V gives CDR1 SGHRS, CDR2 YFSETQ. The CDR3 protein is CASSPGQAVYGYTF. CDR3 nucleotide sequence: TGCGCCAGCAGCCCAGGACAGGCCGTTTATGGCTACACCTTC.

The CDR3 region is CASSLLPGFYGELFF. The CDR3 DNA reads as TGTGCCAGCAGCTTGCTGCCAGGGTTTTACGGGGAGCTGTTTTTT. This chain joins TRBV5-4 and TRBJ2-2; D is possibly TRBD1 (5 bases). CDR3 length: 15 amino acids. Trimming removed 1 base from V and 7 bases from J, with 14 bases in between. CDR1 and CDR2 (germline): SGHNT, YYREEE (reference sequence).